This T cell receptor beta chain was identified during a study of low-dose radiotherapy and immunotherapy resistance in tumors. This clonotype was counted a few times. After removal of 3 bases from V and 7 bases from J, the junction contained 12 bases not matched to a gene. The CDR3 loop spans 17 amino acids. Eligibility criteria specified advanced solid malignancies devoid of tumor-infiltrating lymphocytes. With TRAV- and TRBV-specific primers, first-strand cDNA was made, covering the alpha and beta chains. The PCR that amplified TCRs ran for around 20 cycles, relying on a constant-region primer and a V-primer adapter. A single record per CDR3 protein comes from TCRdb applying MiXCR to the reads. This sample has some 10,000 distinct CDR3 sequences, with approximately 40% found just once.

This TCR came from a human donor with advanced metastatic prostate, ovarian, gallbladder or colorectal cancer (not recorded which). This table probably holds off-target reads from a library built for another chain. The V and J genes are TRBV12-3 or TRBV12-4 and TRBJ2-2; 9 bases line up with TRBD1. DNA of the CDR3: TGTGCCAGCAGTTTTGGGCCCGGGACAGGGATAAACGGGGAGCTGTTTTTT. Translating gives CASSFGPGTGINGELFF.